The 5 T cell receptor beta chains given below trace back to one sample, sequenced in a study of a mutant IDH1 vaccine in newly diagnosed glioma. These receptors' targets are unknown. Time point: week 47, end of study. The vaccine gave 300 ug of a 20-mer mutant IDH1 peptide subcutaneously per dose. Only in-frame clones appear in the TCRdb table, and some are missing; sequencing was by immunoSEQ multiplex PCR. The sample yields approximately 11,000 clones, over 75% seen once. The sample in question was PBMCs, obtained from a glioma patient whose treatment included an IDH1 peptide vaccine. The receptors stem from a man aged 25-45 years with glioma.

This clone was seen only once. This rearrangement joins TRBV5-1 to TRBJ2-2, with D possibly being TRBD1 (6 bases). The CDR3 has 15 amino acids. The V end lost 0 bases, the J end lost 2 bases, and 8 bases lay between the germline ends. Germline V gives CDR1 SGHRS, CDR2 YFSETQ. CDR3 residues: CASSLDRVNTGELFF. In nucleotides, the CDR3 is TGCGCCAGCAGCTTGGACAGGGTAAACACCGGGGAGCTGTTTTTT. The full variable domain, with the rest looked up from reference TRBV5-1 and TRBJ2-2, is KAGVTQTPRYLIKTRGQQVTLSCSPISGHRSVSWYQQTPGQGLQFLFEYFSETQRNKGNFPGRFSGRQFSNSRSEMNVSTLELGDSALYLCASSLDRVNTGELFFGEGSRLTVL.

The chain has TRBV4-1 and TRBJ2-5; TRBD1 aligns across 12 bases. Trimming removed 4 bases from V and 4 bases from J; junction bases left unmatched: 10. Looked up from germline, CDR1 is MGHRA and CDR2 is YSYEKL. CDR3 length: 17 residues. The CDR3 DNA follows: TGCGCCAGCAGCCGATCCTCCGGGACAGGGGGCGGAGAGACCCAGTACTTC. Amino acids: CASSRSSGTGGGETQYF.

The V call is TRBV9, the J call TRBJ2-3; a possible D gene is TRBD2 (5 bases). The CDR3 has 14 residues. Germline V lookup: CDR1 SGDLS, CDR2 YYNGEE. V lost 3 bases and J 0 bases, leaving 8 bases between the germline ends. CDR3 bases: TGTGCCAGCAGCGCAGCGGCTAGCACAGATACGCAGTATTTT. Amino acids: CASSAAASTDTQYF.

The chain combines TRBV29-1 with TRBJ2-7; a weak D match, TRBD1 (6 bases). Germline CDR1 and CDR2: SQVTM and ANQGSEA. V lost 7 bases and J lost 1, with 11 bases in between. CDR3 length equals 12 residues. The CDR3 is CSGGQFSYEQYF. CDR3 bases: TGCAGCGGCGGACAGTTTTCCTACGAGCAGTACTTC.

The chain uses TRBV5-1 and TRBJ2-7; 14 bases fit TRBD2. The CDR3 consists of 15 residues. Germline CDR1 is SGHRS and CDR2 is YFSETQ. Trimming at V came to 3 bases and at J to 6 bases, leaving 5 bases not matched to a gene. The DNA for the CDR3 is TGCGCCAGCAGCTGGGGACTAGCGGGAGTAGGCGAGCAGTACTTC. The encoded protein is CASSWGLAGVGEQYF.